This is a list of T cell receptor beta chains from one sample in a study of T cells in tumors after PD-1 blockade. TCRdb's copy holds only in-frame clones and misses some; the assay was immunoSEQ multiplex PCR. The sample yields 15,000 to 20,000 clones, roughly 80% seen once. The sequencing used PBMCs, collected after anti-PD-1 therapy. Every receptor here comes from a human donor with advanced basal cell or squamous cell carcinoma (not recorded which). CDR3s include the opening cysteine and the closing phenylalanine or tryptophan. A D gene is named only where the DNA matches it firmly. The size entry is marked missing in some rows and otherwise reads once, few, many or a size class.

j_gene: TRBJ1-5; d_gene: -; abundance: few; v_gene: TRBV4-1; CDR3aa: CASSQDIGGNQPQHF; CDR3nt: TGCGCCAGCAGCCAAGATATTGGCGGCAATCAGCCCCAGCATTTT
j_gene: TRBJ2-3; d_gene: -; abundance: -; v_gene: TRBV18; CDR3aa: CASSPDLTSRTDTQYF; CDR3nt: TGTGCCAGCTCACCCGACCTAACTAGCCGCACAGATACGCAGTATTTT
j_gene: TRBJ2-3; d_gene: -; abundance: -; v_gene: TRBV9; CDR3aa: CASSLGTSPFTDTQYF; CDR3nt: TGTGCCAGCAGCCTTGGGACCTCCCCCTTCACAGATACGCAGTATTTT
j_gene: TRBJ1-6; d_gene: -; abundance: -; v_gene: TRBV6-1; CDR3aa: CASTEADGPLIFSYNSPLHF; CDR3nt: TGTGCCAGCACCGAAGCGGACGGCCCCCTGATATTCTCCTATAATTCACCCCTCCACTTT
j_gene: TRBJ2-7; d_gene: TRBD2; abundance: -; v_gene: TRBV28; CDR3aa: CASSPGLAGGPYSYEQYF; CDR3nt: TGTGCCAGCAGCCCCGGACTAGCGGGAGGGCCGTATTCTTACGAGCAGTACTTC
j_gene: TRBJ2-5; d_gene: TRBD2; abundance: -; v_gene: TRBV7-6; CDR3aa: CASSPGTSGGRETQYF; CDR3nt: TGTGCCAGCAGCCCAGGGACTAGCGGGGGGCGGGAGACCCAGTACTTC
j_gene: TRBJ1-2; d_gene: TRBD1; abundance: few; v_gene: TRBV5-4; CDR3aa: CASRETGGAGYGYTF; CDR3nt: TGTGCCAGCAGGGAGACAGGGGGCGCAGGGTATGGCTACACCTTC
j_gene: TRBJ2-3; d_gene: TRBD1; abundance: once; v_gene: TRBV7-9; CDR3aa: CASSTTDRGADTQYF; CDR3nt: TGTGCCAGCAGTACCACTGACAGGGGGGCAGATACGCAGTATTTT
j_gene: TRBJ2-1; d_gene: -; abundance: few; v_gene: TRBV27; CDR3aa: CASSLFFFGGAITGGEQFF; CDR3nt: TGTGCCAGCAGTTTATTTTTTTTCGGAGGCGCCATCACCGGGGGTGAGCAGTTCTTC
j_gene: TRBJ1-6; d_gene: -; abundance: hyperexpanded; v_gene: TRBV7-2; CDR3aa: CASRPDGINSPLHF; CDR3nt: TGTGCCAGCAGACCGGACGGAATTAATTCACCCCTCCACTTT
j_gene: TRBJ1-1; d_gene: TRBD1; abundance: -; v_gene: TRBV7-2; CDR3aa: CASSWGQRNTEAFF; CDR3nt: TGTGCCAGCAGCTGGGGACAGAGGAACACTGAAGCTTTCTTT
j_gene: TRBJ2-1; d_gene: TRBD1; abundance: -; v_gene: TRBV5-1; CDR3aa: CASRPTGGNEQFF; CDR3nt: TGCGCCAGCAGACCGACAGGGGGCAATGAGCAGTTCTTC
j_gene: TRBJ2-3; d_gene: -; abundance: -; v_gene: TRBV3-1/TRBV3-2; CDR3aa: CASEGSTDTQYF; CDR3nt: TGTGCCAGCGAAGGCAGCACAGATACGCAGTATTTT
j_gene: TRBJ2-7; d_gene: TRBD2; abundance: once; v_gene: TRBV24-1; CDR3aa: CATSDFGATSGSKQYF; CDR3nt: TGTGCCACCAGTGATTTTGGGGCGACTAGCGGTAGCAAGCAGTACTTC
j_gene: TRBJ1-2; d_gene: TRBD1; abundance: -; v_gene: TRBV27; CDR3aa: CASSWDRGLGGYTF; CDR3nt: TGTGCCAGCAGTTGGGACAGGGGGCTCGGTGGCTACACCTTC
j_gene: TRBJ1-6; d_gene: -; abundance: once; v_gene: TRBV5-1; CDR3aa: CASSLNLGEGGSPLHF; CDR3nt: TGCGCCAGCAGCTTGAATTTGGGGGAAGGGGGTTCACCCCTCCACTTT
j_gene: TRBJ2-1; d_gene: -; abundance: -; v_gene: TRBV2; CDR3aa: CASSQIIRVAVVYNEQFF; CDR3nt: TGTGCCAGCAGCCAAATCATCAGAGTAGCGGTAGTTTACAATGAGCAGTTCTTC
j_gene: TRBJ2-5; d_gene: -; abundance: -; v_gene: TRBV3-1/TRBV3-2; CDR3aa: CASSQDEGVGETQYF; CDR3nt: TGTGCCAGCAGCCAAGACGAGGGGGTAGGGGAGACCCAGTACTTC
j_gene: TRBJ2-5; d_gene: -; abundance: -; v_gene: TRBV19; CDR3aa: CASSIATTRGQETQYF; CDR3nt: TGTGCCAGTAGTATAGCTACGACACGGGGGCAGGAGACCCAGTACTTC
j_gene: TRBJ1-1; d_gene: TRBD1; abundance: -; v_gene: TRBV5-4; CDR3aa: CASSFIGGSDTEAFF; CDR3nt: TGTGCCAGCAGCTTTATAGGGGGCTCGGACACTGAAGCTTTCTTT
j_gene: TRBJ2-5; d_gene: TRBD2; abundance: -; v_gene: TRBV5-1; CDR3aa: CASSLAAGGPETQYF; CDR3nt: TGCGCCAGCAGCTTGGCTGCGGGGGGGCCGGAGACCCAGTACTTC
j_gene: TRBJ1-1; d_gene: -; abundance: -; v_gene: TRBV2; CDR3aa: CASSADGYNEAFF; CDR3nt: TGTGCCAGCAGCGCGGACGGATATAATGAAGCTTTCTTT
j_gene: TRBJ1-2; d_gene: -; abundance: -; v_gene: TRBV28; CDR3aa: CASRTWGREDGYTF; CDR3nt: TGTGCCAGCAGGACCTGGGGGAGGGAAGATGGCTACACCTTC
j_gene: TRBJ1-6; d_gene: TRBD1; abundance: -; v_gene: TRBV15; CDR3aa: CATSRSSGGDSPLHF; CDR3nt: TGTGCCACCAGCAGGTCATCAGGGGGAGATTCACCCCTCCACTTT
j_gene: TRBJ2-3; d_gene: -; abundance: -; v_gene: TRBV5-1; CDR3aa: CASSLALGGPDTQYF; CDR3nt: TGCGCCAGCAGCTTAGCTTTGGGGGGGCCAGATACGCAGTATTTT
j_gene: TRBJ2-2; d_gene: -; abundance: -; v_gene: TRBV4-1; CDR3aa: CASSQGRGRQRTGELFF; CDR3nt: TGCGCCAGCAGCCAAGGAAGGGGGAGGCAGCGGACAGGCGAGCTGTTTTTT
j_gene: TRBJ1-3; d_gene: -; abundance: -; v_gene: TRBV19; CDR3aa: CASNRAQGTQGVGGNTIYF; CDR3nt: TGTGCCAGTAACCGGGCCCAAGGAACTCAGGGCGTAGGTGGAAACACCATATATTTT
j_gene: TRBJ2-4; d_gene: TRBD2; abundance: -; v_gene: TRBV4-2; CDR3aa: CASSQVYGGEAKNIQYF; CDR3nt: TGTGCCAGCAGCCAAGTCTACGGGGGGGAGGCCAAAAACATTCAGTACTTC
j_gene: TRBJ2-7; d_gene: -; abundance: -; v_gene: TRBV25-1; CDR3aa: CASSEYKEVYEQYF; CDR3nt: TGTGCCAGCAGTGAATATAAGGAAGTCTACGAGCAGTACTTC
j_gene: TRBJ1-5; d_gene: -; abundance: -; v_gene: TRBV2; CDR3aa: CASSHSGGLNQPQHF; CDR3nt: TGTGCCAGCAGCCACTCGGGGGGCCTCAATCAGCCCCAGCATTTT
j_gene: TRBJ2-5; d_gene: TRBD2; abundance: -; v_gene: TRBV6-5; CDR3aa: CASSTGGGRETQYF; CDR3nt: TGTGCCAGCAGTACCGGGGGGGGGCGGGAGACCCAGTACTTC
j_gene: TRBJ2-2; d_gene: TRBD2; abundance: -; v_gene: TRBV5-1; CDR3aa: CASSLTSGRDTGELFF; CDR3nt: TGCGCCAGCAGCCTGACTAGCGGGAGGGACACCGGGGAGCTGTTTTTT
j_gene: TRBJ2-3; d_gene: TRBD2; abundance: -; v_gene: TRBV5-8; CDR3aa: CASIFTGGLQDTQYF; CDR3nt: TGTGCCAGCATCTTCACGGGGGGGCTTCAAGATACGCAGTATTTT
j_gene: TRBJ1-2; d_gene: -; abundance: -; v_gene: TRBV19; CDR3aa: CASRGDPRAGGYTF; CDR3nt: TGTGCCAGTAGGGGGGACCCCCGGGCTGGTGGCTACACCTTC
j_gene: TRBJ2-5; d_gene: -; abundance: -; v_gene: TRBV5-1; CDR3aa: CASSLAEETQYF; CDR3nt: TGCGCCAGCAGCTTGGCAGAAGAGACCCAGTACTTC
j_gene: TRBJ2-5; d_gene: -; abundance: -; v_gene: TRBV28; CDR3aa: CASSLYPRATQYF; CDR3nt: TGTGCCAGCAGTTTATATCCGAGGGCGACCCAGTACTTC
j_gene: TRBJ2-1; d_gene: TRBD2; abundance: -; v_gene: TRBV6-5; CDR3aa: CASGGLDEYNEQFF; CDR3nt: TGTGCCAGCGGGGGACTAGACGAATACAATGAGCAGTTCTTC
j_gene: TRBJ1-4; d_gene: -; abundance: -; v_gene: TRBV9; CDR3aa: CASSVEGGTNEKLFF; CDR3nt: TGTGCCAGCAGCGTAGAGGGTGGAACTAATGAAAAACTGTTTTTT
j_gene: TRBJ1-5; d_gene: TRBD1; abundance: -; v_gene: TRBV3-1/TRBV3-2; CDR3aa: CASSPTGANQPQHF; CDR3nt: TGTGCCAGCAGTCCCACAGGGGCGAATCAGCCCCAGCATTTT
j_gene: TRBJ1-6; d_gene: -; abundance: few; v_gene: TRBV4-2; CDR3aa: CASSQDWTTAYNSPLHF; CDR3nt: TGTGCCAGCAGCCAAGATTGGACGACCGCCTATAATTCACCCCTCCACTTT
j_gene: TRBJ2-1; d_gene: -; abundance: -; v_gene: TRBV5-1; CDR3aa: CASSLDRSYNEQFF; CDR3nt: TGCGCCAGCAGCTTGGACCGCTCCTACAATGAGCAGTTCTTC
j_gene: TRBJ1-2; d_gene: -; abundance: -; v_gene: TRBV6-1; CDR3aa: CASSSYGYTF; CDR3nt: TGTGCCAGCAGTAGTTATGGCTACACCTTC
j_gene: TRBJ2-5; d_gene: -; abundance: -; v_gene: TRBV19; CDR3aa: CASSVPGVKETQYF; CDR3nt: TGTGCCAGTAGTGTGCCGGGGGTCAAAGAGACCCAGTACTTC
j_gene: TRBJ2-1; d_gene: TRBD2; abundance: -; v_gene: TRBV5-4; CDR3aa: CASSPAGGRFEQFF; CDR3nt: TGTGCCAGCAGCCCAGCGGGGGGGCGGTTTGAGCAGTTCTTC
j_gene: TRBJ2-7; d_gene: TRBD2; abundance: -; v_gene: TRBV6-2/TRBV6-3; CDR3aa: CASSPERGRALNEQYF; CDR3nt: TGTGCCAGCAGTCCCGAAAGAGGGAGGGCCTTGAACGAGCAGTACTTC